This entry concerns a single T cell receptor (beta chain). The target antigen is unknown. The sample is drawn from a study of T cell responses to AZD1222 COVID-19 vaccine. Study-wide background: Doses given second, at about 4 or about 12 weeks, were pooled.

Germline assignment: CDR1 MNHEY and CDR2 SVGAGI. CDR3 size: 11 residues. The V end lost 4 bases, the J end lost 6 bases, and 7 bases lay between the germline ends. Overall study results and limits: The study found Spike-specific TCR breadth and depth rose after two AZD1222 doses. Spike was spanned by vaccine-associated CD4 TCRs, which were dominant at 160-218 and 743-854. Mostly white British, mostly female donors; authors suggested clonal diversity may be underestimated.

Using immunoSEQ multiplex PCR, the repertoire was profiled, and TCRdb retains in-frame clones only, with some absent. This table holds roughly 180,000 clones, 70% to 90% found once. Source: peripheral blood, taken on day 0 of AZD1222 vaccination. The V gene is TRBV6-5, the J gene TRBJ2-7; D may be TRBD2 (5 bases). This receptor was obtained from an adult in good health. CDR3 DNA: TGTGCCAGCAGTTCGGGAAGCGAGCAGTACTTC. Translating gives CASSSGSEQYF.